These 13 T cell receptor beta chains share one sample of origin, sequenced in a study of control samples from healthy donors and cancer patients. Method: immunoSEQ multiplex PCR; TCRdb's copy keeps in-frame clones and lacks some. Here the sample spans roughly 200,000 clones, around 94% being singletons. The sample taken for sequencing was blood. All receptors come from a man aged 45-65 years in good health.

The chain links TRBV6-5 to TRBJ2-2; tentatively, D is TRBD1 or TRBD2 (6 bases each). There are 13 residues in the CDR3. CDR1 is MNHEY, CDR2 SVGAGI, per germline. Trimming took off 6 bases at V and 4 bases at J, with 9 bases between the two ends. The CDR3, as DNA: TGTGCCAGCAGGGGGGGCGGCACCGGGGAGCTGTTTTTT. Amino acid sequence: CASRGGGTGELFF.

This chain links TRBV7-2 with TRBJ2-1, with 9 bases lining up with TRBD2. The junction had 13 bases not matched to a gene; V was cut back by 5 bases and J by 8 bases. There are 16 residues in the CDR3. Germline V gene lookup returns CDR1 SGHTA and CDR2 FQGNSA. The CDR3 DNA reads as TGTGCCAGCAGCCGCAGTGGGACTAGCTCCTCCTATGAGCAGTTCTTC. Its protein product is CASSRSGTSSSYEQFF.

The chain couples TRBV2 to TRBJ1-1; no clear D. The CDR3 is 14 residues long. The germline V gene has CDR1 SNHLY and CDR2 FYNNEI. Between the trimmed V and J ends, which lost 1 base and 6 bases, there was a span of 12 bases. The CDR3 region has the DNA TGTGCCAGCAGTGAAGTACTTGGGAATTCTGAAGCTTTCTTT. As protein: CASSEVLGNSEAFF.

The rearrangement uses TRBV9 and TRBJ2-3; D is unclear. The CDR3 is 12 amino acids. The V and J ends lost 3 bases and 6 bases respectively, with 8 bases between them. Germline-derived CDR1 and CDR2 are SGDLS and YYNGEE. CDR3 loop: CASSGQADTQYF. DNA of the CDR3: TGTGCCAGCAGCGGTCAGGCGGATACGCAGTATTTT.

The chain combines TRBV5-6 with TRBJ1-2; weak D call: TRBD1 (6 bases). Germline V gene data show CDR1 as SGHDT and CDR2 as YYEEEE. Trimming pared 4 bases from V and 2 bases from J, leaving 9 bases between. The CDR3 has 13 amino acids. As DNA, the CDR3 is TGTGCCAGCAGCAGAACAGGGAACTATGGCTACACCTTC. As protein: CASSRTGNYGYTF.

The rearrangement uses TRBV5-4 and TRBJ2-7; TRBD1 aligns across 10 bases. Unmatched junction bases numbered 3, after V lost 4 bases and J lost 5 bases. The CDR3 contains 13 residues. The germline gives CDR1 SGHNT, CDR2 YYREEE (reference sequence). CDR3 in amino acids: CASSMTGGDEQYV. In DNA form, the CDR3 reads TGTGCCAGCAGCATGACAGGGGGCGACGAGCAGTACGTC.

This chain uses TRBV24-1 with TRBJ1-5; possible D gene TRBD1, 6 bases. CDR3 size: 14 residues. Germline values: CDR1 KGHDR, CDR2 SFDVKD. V was shortened by 3 bases and J by 2 bases, with 7 bases between the two germline ends. DNA for the CDR3: TGTGCCACCAGTGATGGGGGCGGCAATCAGCCCCAGCATTTT. Translation: CATSDGGGNQPQHF.

This clone was observed once. The chain uses TRBV28 and TRBJ1-4, with 7 bases identical to TRBD1. Unmatched junction bases numbered 8, after V lost 8 bases and J lost 8 bases. CDR1 and CDR2 from the germline V gene are MDHEN and SYDVKM. The CDR3 length is 13 residues. For the CDR3, the DNA is TGTGCCAGCTCCGGGGGGGGACAGGAAAAACTGTTTTTT. It yields the protein CASSGGGQEKLFF. The variable domain in full, with the rest retrieved from reference TRBV28 and TRBJ1-4, is DVKVTQSSRYLVKRTGEKVFLECVQDMDHENMFWYRQDPGLGLRLIYFSYDVKMKEKGDIPEGYSVSREKKERFSLILESASTNQTSMYLCASSGGGQEKLFFGSGTQLSVL.

The rearrangement links TRBV2 to TRBJ1-4; TRBD1 is a possible D gene (6 bases). Germline assignment: CDR1 SNHLY and CDR2 FYNNEI. V was trimmed by 3 bases and J by 2 bases, leaving 16 bases between them. This CDR3 contains 17 residues. The CDR3 loop is CASSDRAQGRTNEKLFF. In DNA, the CDR3 is TGTGCCAGCAGTGATCGGGCACAGGGTCGGACTAATGAAAAACTGTTTTTT.

The V gene is TRBV13, the J gene TRBJ2-5; D is perhaps TRBD1 (7 bases). The V end lost 2 bases, the J end lost 3 bases, and 13 bases lay between the germline ends. The V gene's germline CDR1 is PRHDT and CDR2 FYEKMQ (reference sequence). The CDR3 has 15 residues. The CDR3 sequence: CASSLRGRGEETQYF. The CDR3 bases are TGTGCCAGCAGCTTACGTGGCAGGGGGGAAGAGACCCAGTACTTC. Based on the CDR3 plus reference TRBV13 and TRBJ2-5, the full variable domain is AAGVIQSPRHLIKEKRETATLKCYPIPRHDTVYWYQQGPGQDPQFLISFYEKMQSDKGSIPDRFSAQQFSDYHSELNMSSLELGDSALYFCASSLRGRGEETQYFGPGTRLLVL.

The chain employs TRBV7-9 and TRBJ1-1; possible D gene TRBD1, 5 bases. The germline V gene has CDR1 SEHNR and CDR2 FQNEAQ (reference sequence). The CDR3 totals 14 residues. Deletions cut 4 bases from V and 3 bases from J, with 12 bases between. CDR3 nucleotides: TGTGCCAGCAGCTCACCGCAGGGAGACACTGAAGCTTTCTTT. Translation gives CASSSPQGDTEAFF.

In this sample, this clone turned up once. The chain combines TRBV5-1 with TRBJ2-3; D is ambiguous. Per germline, CDR1 SGHRS and CDR2 YFSETQ. Between the trimmed V and J ends, which lost 1 base and 4 bases, there was a span of 10 bases. CDR3 size: 14 residues. The CDR3 coding sequence is TGCGCCAGCAGCTTGTACGACTTACCAGATACGCAGTATTTT. Encoded protein: CASSLYDLPDTQYF. The variable domain in full, completed from reference TRBV5-1 and TRBJ2-3, reads KAGVTQTPRYLIKTRGQQVTLSCSPISGHRSVSWYQQTPGQGLQFLFEYFSETQRNKGNFPGRFSGRQFSNSRSEMNVSTLELGDSALYLCASSLYDLPDTQYFGPGTRLTVL.

This chain connects TRBV11-3 to TRBJ1-6; 10 nucleotides match TRBD1. J gave up 6 bases and V 3 bases, and 2 bases lay outside the gene matches. Germline V lookup: CDR1 SGHNT, CDR2 YENEEA. The CDR3 totals 15 residues. The DNA for the CDR3 is TGTGCCAGCAGCTTCGGGACAGGGGTTAATTCACCCCTCCACTTT. Protein: CASSFGTGVNSPLHF.